Listed below are T cell receptor beta chains from one sample, sequenced in a study of CD8 T cells in ankylosing spondylitis. From the 5' RACE reads, TCRdb called clonotypes with MiXCR, one entry per CDR3 protein. This table holds 450,000 or so distinct CDR3 sequences, about 24% found once. Material for sequencing was blood, either unsorted or a sorted T cell fraction (not recorded which). The origin of the receptors is a male donor with ankylosing spondylitis. Both conserved end residues are part of each CDR3. The order of the fields is D gene, clone size, V gene, J gene, CDR3 protein, CDR3 DNA. A D gene is named only where the DNA matches it firmly. Clone size, where shown, is once, few, many, or a class for clones that have expanded.

D: TRBD1
size: NA
V: TRBV5-1
J: TRBJ2-3
CDR3: CASSFGQAEDTQYF
DNA: TGCGCCAGCAGCTTCGGACAGGCCGAAGATACGCAGTATTTT

D: NA
size: once
V: TRBV20-1
J: TRBJ1-2
CDR3: CSARQGAGYTF
DNA: TGCAGTGCTAGGCAAGGCGCTGGCTACACCTTC

D: NA
size: NA
V: TRBV19
J: TRBJ2-5
CDR3: CASPRARVPQETQYF
DNA: TGTGCCAGCCCGCGCGCCCGAGTCCCCCAAGAGACCCAGTACTTC

D: NA
size: NA
V: TRBV5-1
J: TRBJ1-2
CDR3: CASSHQTGNGYTF
DNA: TGCGCCAGCAGCCACCAAACAGGGAATGGCTACACCTTC

D: TRBD1
size: NA
V: TRBV20-1
J: TRBJ2-7
CDR3: CSAEGVGTGHYEQYF
DNA: TGCAGTGCGGAGGGTGTTGGGACAGGTCATTACGAGCAGTACTTC

D: NA
size: few
V: TRBV28
J: TRBJ1-1
CDR3: CASSLVRGGGVTEAFF
DNA: TGTGCCAGCAGTTTAGTTCGGGGCGGGGGCGTCACTGAAGCTTTCTTT

D: NA
size: NA
V: TRBV4-2
J: TRBJ2-1
CDR3: CASSQEAGTEQFF
DNA: TGTGCCAGCAGCCAAGAGGCCGGGACTGAGCAGTTCTTC

D: NA
size: many
V: TRBV20-1
J: TRBJ2-5
CDR3: CSATTRETQYF
DNA: TGCAGTGCTACTACTCGGGAGACCCAGTACTTC

D: NA
size: NA
V: TRBV3-1
J: TRBJ2-1
CDR3: CASSQVGDNNEQFF
DNA: TGTGCCAGCAGCCAAGTTGGGGACAACAATGAGCAGTTCTTC

D: TRBD2
size: NA
V: TRBV6-1
J: TRBJ2-3
CDR3: CASSEGLWLAGSTDTQYF
DNA: TGTGCCAGCAGTGAAGGCCTATGGCTAGCGGGAAGCACAGATACGCAGTATTTT

D: NA
size: NA
V: TRBV12-3/TRBV12-4
J: TRBJ2-6
CDR3: CASSLADSGANVLTF
DNA: TGTGCCAGCAGTTTAGCAGATTCTGGGGCCAACGTCCTGACTTTC

D: NA
size: once
V: TRBV11-2
J: TRBJ1-1
CDR3: CASSSRGGSMNTEAFF
DNA: TGTGCCAGCAGCTCTCGAGGAGGATCCATGAACACTGAAGCTTTCTTT